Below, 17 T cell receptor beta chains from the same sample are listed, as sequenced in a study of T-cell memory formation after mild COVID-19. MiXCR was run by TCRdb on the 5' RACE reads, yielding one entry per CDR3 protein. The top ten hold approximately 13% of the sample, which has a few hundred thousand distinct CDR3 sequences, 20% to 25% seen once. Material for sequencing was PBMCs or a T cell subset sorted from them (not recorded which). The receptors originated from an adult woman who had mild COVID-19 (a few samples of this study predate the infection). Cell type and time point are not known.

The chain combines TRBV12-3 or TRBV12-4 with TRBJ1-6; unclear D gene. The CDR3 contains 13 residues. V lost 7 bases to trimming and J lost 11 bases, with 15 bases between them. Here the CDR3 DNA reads TGTGCCAGCACCTCCGGGTTACGGGCACCCCTCCACTTT. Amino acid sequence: CASTSGLRAPLHF.

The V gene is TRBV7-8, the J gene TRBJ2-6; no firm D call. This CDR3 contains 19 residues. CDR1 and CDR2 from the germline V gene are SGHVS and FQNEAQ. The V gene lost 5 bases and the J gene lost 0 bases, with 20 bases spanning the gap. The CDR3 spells CASSPNGVLALSGANVLTF. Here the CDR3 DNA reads TGTGCCAGCAGCCCTAATGGGGTTCTCGCTCTCTCTGGGGCCAACGTCCTGACTTTC.

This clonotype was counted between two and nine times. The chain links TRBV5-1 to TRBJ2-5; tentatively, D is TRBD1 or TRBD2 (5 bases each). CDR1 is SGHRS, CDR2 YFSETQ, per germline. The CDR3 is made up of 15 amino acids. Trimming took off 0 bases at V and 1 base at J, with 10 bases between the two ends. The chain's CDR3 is CASSLAGDAQETQYF. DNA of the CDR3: TGCGCCAGCAGCTTGGCCGGGGACGCCCAAGAGACCCAGTACTTC.

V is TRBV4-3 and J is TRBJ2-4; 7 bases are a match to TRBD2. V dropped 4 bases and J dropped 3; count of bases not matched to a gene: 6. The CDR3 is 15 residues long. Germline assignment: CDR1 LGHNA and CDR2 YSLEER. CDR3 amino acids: CASSRDWEGKNIQYF. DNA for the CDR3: TGCGCCAGCAGCCGGGACTGGGAGGGCAAAAACATTCAGTACTTC.

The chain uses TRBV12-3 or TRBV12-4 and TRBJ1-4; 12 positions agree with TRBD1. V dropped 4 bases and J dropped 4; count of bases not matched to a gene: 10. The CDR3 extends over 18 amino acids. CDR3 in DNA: TGTGCCAGCAGTTCGCCCCGGGGGACAGGGGGCGTTAATGAAAAACTGTTTTTT. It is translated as CASSSPRGTGGVNEKLFF.

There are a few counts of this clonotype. CDR3 amino acids: CASSRGQGFTF. DNA of the CDR3: TGTGCCAGCAGCCGCGGACAGGGATTCACCTTC. The chain links TRBV3-1 to TRBJ1-2; 8 bases are a match to TRBD1. Germline V gives CDR1 LGHDT, CDR2 YNNKEL (reference sequence). The junction had 5 bases not matched to a gene; V was cut back by 4 bases and J by 13 bases. The CDR3 covers 11 residues.

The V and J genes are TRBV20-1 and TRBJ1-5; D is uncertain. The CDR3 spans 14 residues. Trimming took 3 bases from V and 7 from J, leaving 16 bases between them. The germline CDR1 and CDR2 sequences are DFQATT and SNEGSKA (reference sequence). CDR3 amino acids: CSASAQKARQPQHF. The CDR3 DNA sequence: TGCAGTGCTAGCGCCCAGAAGGCCCGGCAGCCCCAGCATTTT.

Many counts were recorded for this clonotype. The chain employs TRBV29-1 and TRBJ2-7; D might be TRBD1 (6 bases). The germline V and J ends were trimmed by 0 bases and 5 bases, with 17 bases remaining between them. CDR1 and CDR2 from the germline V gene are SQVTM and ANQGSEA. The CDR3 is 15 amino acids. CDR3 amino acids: CSVEEGGAGVNEQYF. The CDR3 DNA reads TGCAGCGTTGAAGAGGGTGGAGCAGGGGTAAACGAGCAGTACTTC.

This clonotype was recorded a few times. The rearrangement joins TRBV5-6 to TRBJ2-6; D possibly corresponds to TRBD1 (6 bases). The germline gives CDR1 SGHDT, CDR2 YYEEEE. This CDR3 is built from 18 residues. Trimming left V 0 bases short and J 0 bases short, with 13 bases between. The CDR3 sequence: CASSLGAGAASGANVLTF. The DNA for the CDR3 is TGTGCCAGCAGCTTGGGGGCAGGGGCTGCCTCTGGGGCCAACGTCCTGACTTTC.

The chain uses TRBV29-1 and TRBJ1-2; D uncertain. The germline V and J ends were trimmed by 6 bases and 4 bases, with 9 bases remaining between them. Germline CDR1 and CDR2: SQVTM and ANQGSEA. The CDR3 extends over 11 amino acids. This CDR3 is CSVPVSYGYTF. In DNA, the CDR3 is TGCAGCGTCCCCGTCAGCTATGGCTACACCTTC.

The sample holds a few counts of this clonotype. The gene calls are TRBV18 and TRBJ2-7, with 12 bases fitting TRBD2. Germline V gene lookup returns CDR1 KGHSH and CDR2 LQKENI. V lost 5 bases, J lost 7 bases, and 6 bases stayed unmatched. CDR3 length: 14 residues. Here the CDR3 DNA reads TGTGCCAGCTCAGAAGGACTAGCGGGGTCTGAGCAGTACTTC. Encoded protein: CASSEGLAGSEQYF. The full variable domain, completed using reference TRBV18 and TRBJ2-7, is NAGVMQNPRHLVRRRGQEARLRCSPMKGHSHVYWYRQLPEEGLKFMVYLQKENIIDESGMPKERFSAEFPKEGPSILRIQQVVRGDSAAYFCASSEGLAGSEQYFGPGTRLTVT.

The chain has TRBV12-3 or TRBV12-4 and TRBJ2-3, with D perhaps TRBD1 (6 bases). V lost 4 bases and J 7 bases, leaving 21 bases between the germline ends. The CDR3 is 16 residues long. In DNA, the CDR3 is TGTGCCAGCAGTTCTCACCGGGACACCGCACAGAATACGCAGTATTTT. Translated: CASSSHRDTAQNTQYF.

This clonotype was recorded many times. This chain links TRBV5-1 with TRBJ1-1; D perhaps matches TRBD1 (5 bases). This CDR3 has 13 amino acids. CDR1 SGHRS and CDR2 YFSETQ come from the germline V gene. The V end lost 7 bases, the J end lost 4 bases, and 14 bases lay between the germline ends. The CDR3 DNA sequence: TGCGCCAGCTCGTCGGCACAGGTCACTGAAGCTTTCTTT. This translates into CASSSAQVTEAFF.

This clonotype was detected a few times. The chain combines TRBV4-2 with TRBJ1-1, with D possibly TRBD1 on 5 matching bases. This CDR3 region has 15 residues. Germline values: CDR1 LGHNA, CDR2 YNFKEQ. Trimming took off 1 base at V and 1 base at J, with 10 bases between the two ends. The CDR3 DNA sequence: TGTGCCAGCAGCCAAGGTATTACAGGGAACACTGAAGCTTTCTTT. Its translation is CASSQGITGNTEAFF.

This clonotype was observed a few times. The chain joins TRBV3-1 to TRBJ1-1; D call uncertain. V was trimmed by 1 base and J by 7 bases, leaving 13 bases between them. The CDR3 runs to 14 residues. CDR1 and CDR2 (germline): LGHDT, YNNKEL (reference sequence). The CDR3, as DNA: TGTGCCAGCAGCCAAGGCACCTTGTTGAATGAAGCTTTCTTT. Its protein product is CASSQGTLLNEAFF. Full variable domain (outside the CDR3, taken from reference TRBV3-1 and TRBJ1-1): DTAVSQTPKYLVTQMGNDKSIKCEQNLGHDTMYWYKQDSKKFLKIMFSYNNKELIINETVPNRFSPKSPDKAHLNLHINSLELGDSAVYFCASSQGTLLNEAFFGQGTRLTVV.

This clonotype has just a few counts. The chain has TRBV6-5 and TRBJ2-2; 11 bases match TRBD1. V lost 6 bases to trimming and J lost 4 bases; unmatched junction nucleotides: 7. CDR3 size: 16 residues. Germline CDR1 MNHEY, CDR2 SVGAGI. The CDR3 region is CASRRAGTGGTGELFF. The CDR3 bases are TGTGCCAGCAGAAGAGCCGGGACAGGGGGCACCGGGGAGCTGTTTTTT.

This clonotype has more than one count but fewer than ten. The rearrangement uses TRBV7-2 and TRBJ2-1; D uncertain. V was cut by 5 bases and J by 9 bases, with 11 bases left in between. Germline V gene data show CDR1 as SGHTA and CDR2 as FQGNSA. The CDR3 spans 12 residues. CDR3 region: CASSPSLGEQFF. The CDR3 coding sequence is TGTGCCAGCAGCCCTAGTTTGGGTGAGCAGTTCTTC.